Sequencing of this T cell receptor beta chain was carried out in a study of T cells in Graves' hyperthyroidism and ophthalmopathy. V lost 7 bases to trimming and J lost 1 base, with 11 bases between them. This CDR3 region has 14 residues. Germline loops: CDR1 MNHEY, CDR2 SVGEGT. Investigators excluded patients with uncontrolled infection, other autoimmune disease, pregnancy or lactation. Out of approximately 9.9 ml of fresh peripheral blood came the PBMCs. RNA transcripts yielded amplified TCR beta CDR3 regions. The HTBI primer set served for first-round RT-PCR of the TCR CDR3. MiXCR, applied by TCRdb to the multiplex PCR reads, yields one record per CDR3 protein. This sample yields some 620,000 distinct CDR3 sequences, of which under 20% are seen a single time; less than 4.5% belongs to the top ten. This clonotype has at least ten counts.

The receptor comes from a woman in her twenties or thirties with Graves' hyperthyroidism. The genes are TRBV6-2 or TRBV6-3 and TRBJ1-5; D is unclear. The specimen sequenced was blood. CDR3 in DNA: TGTGCCAGCACCTTATACCCGAGCAATCAGCCCCAGCATTTT. Translating it yields CASTLYPSNQPQHF.